A selection of T cell receptor beta chains follows, all from one sample in a study of CD8 T cells in Susac syndrome. TCRdb re-analysed the immunoSEQ multiplex PCR reads in MiXCR, keeping a single row per CDR3 protein. The sample includes some 130,000 distinct CDR3 sequences, approximately 95% seen only once; the top ten take roughly 0.17%. The specimen sequenced was CD8+ T cells from PBMCs. The receptor set was obtained from a human donor with Susac syndrome. The conserved cysteine and the conserved F or W are not part of the CDR3 here. For some rows the clone size is stated as once, few or many, or as a class when expanded; others skip it.

CDR3aa	abundance	v_gene	j_gene
ASAPQWGIYNEQF	.	TRBV12-3/TRBV12-4	TRBJ2-1
SARESPGVYGYT	.	TRBV20-1	TRBJ1-2
LLEEGNTGELF	.	TRBV20-1	TRBJ2-2
ATSDLHSGEQY	.	TRBV24-1	TRBJ2-7
ASSLENKPKQY	.	TRBV7-9	TRBJ2-7
ASSLGTGYYEQY	.	TRBV19	TRBJ2-7
ASSLAPDGADTQY	.	TRBV7-6	TRBJ2-3
ASSWTRSYNEQF	.	TRBV7-9	TRBJ2-1
AISDLDGYT	once	TRBV10-3	TRBJ1-2
ASSPRGGGTEAF	.	TRBV9	TRBJ1-1
ASSPKYQETQY	.	TRBV3-1	TRBJ2-5
ASSPISSEAF	.	TRBV19	TRBJ1-1
ATSEREDEQY	.	TRBV10-3	TRBJ2-7
ASSPPSELKETQY	.	TRBV18	TRBJ2-5
ASSQAGADTQY	.	TRBV14	TRBJ2-3
ASSQDGKRGPQETQY	once	TRBV3-1	TRBJ2-5
ASSLGPAGTNEQY	.	TRBV11-2	TRBJ2-7
ASSRPSSYEQY	.	TRBV4-1	TRBJ2-7
ASSQFPQDNPFEQY	.	TRBV3-1	TRBJ2-7
ASSQVSGDNEKLF	.	TRBV4-1	TRBJ1-4
ASSTGLSSYEQY	.	TRBV28	TRBJ2-7
REIAEWYNEQF	.	TRBV20-1	TRBJ2-1
ASSEYGGLDYGYT	.	TRBV25-1	TRBJ1-2
ASSQVILETQY	.	TRBV14	TRBJ2-5
ASSISRDTDTQY	.	TRBV6-5	TRBJ2-3
SARATVQGAGETQY	.	TRBV20-1	TRBJ2-5
ASSVGARLTDTQY	.	TRBV25-1	TRBJ2-3
ASRELMGVAYEQY	.	TRBV7-2	TRBJ2-7
ASTWSGGEQY	.	TRBV6-2/TRBV6-3	TRBJ2-7
SAEEGEGPGNEQF	.	TRBV20-1	TRBJ2-1
SVEDPVTGYPLF	.	TRBV29-1	TRBJ1-4
ASKVYNELTNTGELF	.	TRBV5-1	TRBJ2-2
SARDRDNYGYT	.	TRBV20-1	TRBJ1-2
ATSGMGLQLSYEQY	.	TRBV11-2	TRBJ2-7
ASSLGRGGYNEQF	.	TRBV5-1	TRBJ2-1
ASSSGTDIYEQY	.	TRBV6-5	TRBJ2-7
ASSPRAPNSYNEQF	.	TRBV9	TRBJ2-1
ASSLGQGARNEQF	.	TRBV7-3	TRBJ2-1
SVEAGSVSDTQY	.	TRBV29-1	TRBJ2-3
ATSSGARTDTQY	once	TRBV28	TRBJ2-3
ASRGVNTEAF	few	TRBV27	TRBJ1-1
ATSDRQGPGEAF	.	TRBV24-1	TRBJ1-1
ASSGLGNYEQY	.	TRBV18	TRBJ2-7
ATSRARGLDGEAF	.	TRBV15	TRBJ1-1